The entry that follows covers one T cell receptor (beta chain) sequence. Antigen unknown. This sample is part of a study of cytomegalovirus exposure and HLA in healthy donors. Study conclusions and caveats: Earlier analysis yielded a pattern in which most TCR beta V segments were productive about 87% or about 30% of the time.

The J segment lost 16 bases and the V segment lost 8 bases, leaving 15 bases of the junction unmatched. This CDR3 comprises 13 residues. The V gene's germline CDR1 is MDHEN and CDR2 SYDVKM. With 60 Vbeta and 13 Jbeta primers, the PCR was carried out. Generated by immunoSEQ multiplex PCR, the TCRdb table keeps only in-frame clones and is missing some. The table includes roughly 150,000 clones, about three quarters detected once. The source is a man between 25 and 39 years old in good health and CMV-seropositive. Material for sequencing was PBMCs. This rearrangement joins TRBV28 to TRBJ1-4; TRBD1 matches at 8 bases. The CDR3 sequence is CASGSPATGTGFF. As DNA, the CDR3 is TGTGCCAGCGGTTCGCCAGCCACCGGGACAGGGTTTTTT.